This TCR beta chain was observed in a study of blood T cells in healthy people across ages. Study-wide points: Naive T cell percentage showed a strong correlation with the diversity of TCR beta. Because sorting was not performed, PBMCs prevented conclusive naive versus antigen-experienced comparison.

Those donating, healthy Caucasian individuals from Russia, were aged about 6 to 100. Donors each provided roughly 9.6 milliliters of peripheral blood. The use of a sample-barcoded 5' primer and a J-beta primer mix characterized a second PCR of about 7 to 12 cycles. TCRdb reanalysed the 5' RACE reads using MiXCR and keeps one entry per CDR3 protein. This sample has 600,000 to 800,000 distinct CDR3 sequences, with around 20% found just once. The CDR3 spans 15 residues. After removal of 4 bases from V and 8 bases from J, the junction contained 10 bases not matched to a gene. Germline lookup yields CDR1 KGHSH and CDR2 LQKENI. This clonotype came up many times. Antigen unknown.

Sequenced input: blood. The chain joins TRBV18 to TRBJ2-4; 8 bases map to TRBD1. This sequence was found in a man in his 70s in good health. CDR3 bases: TGTGCCAGCTCACTCCAGGGGGCGTTTTTGGACATTCAGTACTTC. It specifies CASSLQGAFLDIQYF. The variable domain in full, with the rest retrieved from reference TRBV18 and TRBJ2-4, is NAGVMQNPRHLVRRRGQEARLRCSPMKGHSHVYWYRQLPEEGLKFMVYLQKENIIDESGMPKERFSAEFPKEGPSILRIQQVVRGDSAAYFCASSLQGAFLDIQYFGAGTRLSVL.